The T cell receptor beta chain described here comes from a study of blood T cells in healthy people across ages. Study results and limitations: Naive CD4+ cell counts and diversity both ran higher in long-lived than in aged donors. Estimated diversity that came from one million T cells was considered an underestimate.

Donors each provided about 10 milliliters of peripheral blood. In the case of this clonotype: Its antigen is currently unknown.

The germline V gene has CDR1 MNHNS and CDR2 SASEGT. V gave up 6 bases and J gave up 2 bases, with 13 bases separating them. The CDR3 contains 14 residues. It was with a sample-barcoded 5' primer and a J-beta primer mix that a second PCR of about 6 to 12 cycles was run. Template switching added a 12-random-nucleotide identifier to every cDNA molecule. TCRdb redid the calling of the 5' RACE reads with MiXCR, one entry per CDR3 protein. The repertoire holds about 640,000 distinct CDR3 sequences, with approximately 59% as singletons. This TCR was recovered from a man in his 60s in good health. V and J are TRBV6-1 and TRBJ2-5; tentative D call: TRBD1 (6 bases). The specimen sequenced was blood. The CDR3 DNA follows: TGTGCCAGCAGAGGGGGACACCCTCAAGAGACCCAGTACTTC. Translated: CASRGGHPQETQYF.